The T cell receptor beta chain under discussion was sequenced for a study of technical replicates of blood from several donors. The table came from immunoSEQ multiplex PCR; TCRdb's copy has only in-frame clones and leaves some out. The sample includes some 78,000 clones, roughly 94% of them seen just once. The CDR3 length is 15 residues. J gave up 8 bases and V 0 bases, and 6 bases lay outside the gene matches. Germline V gives CDR1 SGDLS, CDR2 YYNGEE. This sequence joins TRBV9 and TRBJ1-4; TRBD1 matches at 8 bases. The clonotype originates from a human donor in good health. The specimen sequenced was T cells isolated from PBMCs. DNA of the CDR3: TGTGCCAGCAGCGTAGCTACACAGGGGGGGGAAAAACTGTTTTTT. Residues: CASSVATQGGEKLFF. Using reference TRBV9 and TRBJ1-4 for the parts outside the CDR3, the full variable domain is DSGVTQTPKHLITATGQRVTLRCSPRSGDLSVYWYQQSLDQGLQFLIQYYNGEERAKGNILERFSAQQFPDLHSELNLSSLELGDSALYFCASSVATQGGEKLFFGSGTQLSVL.